This TCR beta chain was sequenced during a study of OX40 agonist ivuxolimab in advanced cancers. Study in general: Patients received ivuxolimab, an intravenous treatment, every 2 weeks at 0.01 to 10 mg/kg. Aged roughly 23 to 90 with a mean of roughly 63 years, they were 82.7% male. Study-wide points: Low clonal expansion, among the lowest seen, marked partial responders at 0.1-3.0 mg/kg.

Comment on this clone: Its antigen is unidentified.

Trimming at V came to 2 bases and at J to 7 bases, leaving 1 base not matched to a gene. Germline V gene data show CDR1 as SGHRS and CDR2 as YFSETQ. The CDR3 spans 14 residues. TCRdb's copy holds only in-frame clones and misses some; the assay was immunoSEQ multiplex PCR. The table includes under 45,000 clones, about 81% detected once. This specimen was CD4+ or CD8+ T cells sorted from blood, taken in a trial of the OX40 agonist ivuxolimab. The chain links TRBV5-1 to TRBJ1-4, with TRBD1 matching over 11 bases. This receptor was identified in an adult with an advanced solid tumor such as melanoma, head and neck, liver or kidney cancer. The CDR3 spells CASSLGQGAEKLFF. In DNA, the CDR3 is TGCGCCAGCAGCTTAGGACAGGGGGCTGAAAAACTGTTTTTT.